Below, 6 T cell receptor beta chains from the same sample are listed, as sequenced in a study of technical replicates of blood from several donors. The method was immunoSEQ multiplex PCR; TCRdb's version includes in-frame clones alone and lacks a portion of them. The table lists about 76,000 clones, roughly nine tenths of them singletons. Source material: T cells isolated from PBMCs. The receptors were sampled from a human donor in good health.

The chain recombines TRBV9 with TRBJ2-1; 10 bases are a match to TRBD2. Germline values: CDR1 SGDLS, CDR2 YYNGEE. V dropped 2 bases and J dropped 6; count of bases not matched to a gene: 8. The CDR3 is 16 amino acids. The CDR3 nucleotides read TGTGCCAGCAGCGTTTCCCCGGGACTAGCGAGCAATGAGCAGTTCTTC. It translates to CASSVSPGLASNEQFF.

The J gene is TRBJ2-2, the V gene TRBV2; D not certain. Germline V gene data show CDR1 as SNHLY and CDR2 as FYNNEI. The CDR3 length is 14 residues. V was clipped by 1 base and J by 5 bases, with 8 bases between them. DNA for the CDR3: TGTGCCAGCAGTGAAGGCCCTCGGACCGGGGAGCTGTTTTTT. Its translation is CASSEGPRTGELFF. The variable domain in full, completed from reference TRBV2 and TRBJ2-2, reads EPEVTQTPSHQVTQMGQEVILRCVPISNHLYFYWYRQILGQKVEFLVSFYNNEISEKSEIFDDQFSVERPDGSNFTLKIRSTKLEDSAMYFCASSEGPRTGELFFGEGSRLTVL.

CDR3: CASSSLGVGYGYTF. The CDR3 DNA sequence: TGTGCCAGCAGCTCCCTCGGGGTTGGCTATGGCTACACCTTC. The rearrangement joins TRBV7-9 to TRBJ1-2; D call uncertain. Trimming removed 4 bases at V and 4 bases at J, with 13 bases between. This CDR3 is 14 amino acids long. CDR1 and CDR2 from the germline V gene are SEHNR and FQNEAQ (reference sequence).

CDR3 loop: CASSLETSGSYNEQFF. The CDR3 DNA sequence: TGCGCCAGCAGCTTGGAAACTAGCGGGAGCTACAATGAGCAGTTCTTC. The rearrangement joins TRBV5-1 to TRBJ2-1, with 11 bases lining up with TRBD2. The CDR3 covers 16 residues. From germline, CDR1 is SGHRS and CDR2 YFSETQ. V shed 0 bases, J shed 3 bases, and the junction held 2 bases outside the gene matches. Looking up the rest from reference TRBV5-1 and TRBJ2-1 gives the full variable domain: KAGVTQTPRYLIKTRGQQVTLSCSPISGHRSVSWYQQTPGQGLQFLFEYFSETQRNKGNFPGRFSGRQFSNSRSEMNVSTLELGDSALYLCASSLETSGSYNEQFFGPGTRLTVL.

This chain joins TRBV6-5 and TRBJ2-5; possibly TRBD2 for D (6 bases). The V gene lost 2 bases and the J gene lost 4 bases, with 8 bases spanning the gap. This CDR3 has 13 amino acids. The germline V gene has CDR1 MNHEY and CDR2 SVGAGI. For the CDR3, the DNA is TGTGCCAGCAGTTACGGGGGGTCAGAGACCCAGTACTTC. Translated, it gives CASSYGGSETQYF.

This clone was observed once. The DNA for the CDR3 is TGCAGCGTCGACAGGGCGGCAGGTACGCAGTATTTT. Protein: CSVDRAAGTQYF. This chain links TRBV29-1 with TRBJ2-3; 7 bases map to TRBD1. The germline CDR1 and CDR2 sequences are SQVTM and ANQGSEA. The CDR3 is made up of 12 amino acids. V lost 6 bases to trimming and J lost 8 bases; unmatched junction nucleotides: 8.